This TCR beta chain appears in the sequencing data of a study of CD8 T cells in ankylosing spondylitis. This clonotype was recorded a few times. CDR1 and CDR2 (germline): LGHDT, YNNKEL (reference sequence). The J segment lost 1 base and the V segment lost 1 base, leaving 6 bases of the junction unmatched. The length of the CDR3 is 16 residues. A single record per CDR3 protein comes from TCRdb applying MiXCR to the 5' RACE reads. The table includes under 300,000 distinct CDR3 sequences, roughly a tenth detected once. Input material: blood, either unsorted or a sorted T cell fraction (not recorded which). The clonotype was recovered from a male donor with ankylosing spondylitis or in good health (not recorded which). The chain uses TRBV3-1 and TRBJ1-2, with 7 bases aligning to TRBD1. The CDR3 region has the DNA TGTGCCAGCAGCCAAGGACAGGGACACCTTAACTATGGCTACACCTTC. It translates to CASSQGQGHLNYGYTF.